This TCR beta chain was retrieved from a study of T cells in Graves' hyperthyroidism and ophthalmopathy. Study findings and constraints: A model of 13 V-J pairs discriminated ophthalmopathy from stable hyperthyroidism. Median prediction lead before ophthalmopathy onset was around 6.9 months with the model.

TCR beta CDR3 regions were amplified from RNA. During a first-round RT-PCR of the TCR CDR3, the HTBI primer set was used. TCRdb reanalysed the multiplex PCR reads using MiXCR and keeps one entry per CDR3 protein. This sample has 300,000 to 400,000 distinct CDR3 sequences, with approximately 14% found just once. After removal of 0 bases from V and 7 bases from J, the junction contained 17 bases not matched to a gene. There are 20 residues in the CDR3. The germline V gene encodes CDR1 SGHRS and CDR2 YFSETQ. Patients showing uncontrolled infection, other autoimmune disease, pregnancy or lactation were ineligible. Clinical symptoms, serum thyroxine and TRAb, thyroid ultrasound and orbital computed tomography together formed the diagnostic basis. The table lists this clonotype with many counts. The antigen remains undetermined.

This TCR was sampled from a woman in her 30s with Graves' ophthalmopathy. Sequencing was carried out using blood. The J gene is TRBJ2-1, the V gene TRBV5-1; 12 nucleotides agree with TRBD1. CDR3 nucleotide sequence: TGCGCCAGCAGCTTGGCCACTGGTCCCTCCGGGGACAGGGGGCGGAATGAGCAGTTCTTC. Translating gives CASSLATGPSGDRGRNEQFF.